This TCR beta chain originates from a study of T cells in Graves' hyperthyroidism and ophthalmopathy. Study in general: Specimen type is peripheral blood, collected at initial diagnosis prior to any treatment. Points from the study as a whole: Ophthalmopathy was distinguished from stable hyperthyroidism by 13 V-J signatures. Blood shared most expanded thyroid clonotypes above 0.001.

Germline CDR1 is LNHDA and CDR2 is SQIVND (reference sequence). Germline trimming cut 5 bases from V and 5 bases from J; bases unmatched to any gene: 7. The CDR3 is made up of 15 amino acids. Using RNA transcripts as the source, TCR beta CDR3 regions were amplified. The HTBI primer set drove a first-round RT-PCR of the TCR CDR3. TCRdb used MiXCR to reprocess the multiplex PCR reads, holding one entry per CDR3 protein. The table has 400,000 or so distinct CDR3 sequences, around 15% seen once. Comment on this clonotype: The antigen is unknown.

This clonotype originated in a man aged 50-60 years with Graves' ophthalmopathy. Input material: blood. The chain joins TRBV19 to TRBJ2-5; 11 bases map to TRBD2. DNA of the CDR3: TGTGCCAGTAGTGCTGAGACTAGCGGGACTGAGACCCAGTACTTC. This codes for CASSAETSGTETQYF.